These 7 T cell receptor beta chains came from one sample sequenced in a study of blood T cell repertoires in COVID-19 (dated by TCRdb to about 2020). The receptor library was made with the immunoSEQ multiplex PCR assay. TCRdb stores this immuneACCESS table with in-frame sequences only. Part of the clones is absent; in the studies checked, under half of the shortfall reflects unresolved V genes, and no reason is known for the rest. The sample contains 50,000 to 60,000 clones, 85% to 90% of them found a single time. The ten biggest clones cover over 25% of the sample. The sequenced sample was peripheral blood. All receptors come from a human donor in a cohort sampled during active COVID-19.

CDR3 region: CASSLQGGESPLHF. Written as DNA, the CDR3 is TGCGCCAGCAGCTTACAGGGTGGGGAGTCACCCCTCCACTTT. V usage is TRBV5-1 and J usage is TRBJ1-6; D may be TRBD1 (6 bases). Germline CDR1 reads SGHRS; CDR2 reads YFSETQ. Between the trimmed V and J ends, which lost 2 bases and 10 bases, there was a span of 13 bases. This CDR3 is built from 14 residues.

The chain links TRBV7-6 to TRBJ2-5, with 9 bases matching TRBD2. The ends lost 1 base at V and 4 bases at J; junction bases unmatched: 4. Looked up from germline, CDR1 is SGHVS and CDR2 is FNYEAQ. The length of the CDR3 is 15 residues. The CDR3 DNA sequence: TGTGCCAGCAGCTTAGGGAATAGCGGGAGAGAGACCCAGTACTTC. Translating gives CASSLGNSGRETQYF.

The table lists this clone with a few counts. V is TRBV27 and J is TRBJ1-2; perhaps TRBD1 as D (6 bases). The germline CDR1 and CDR2 sequences are MNHEY and SMNVEV (reference sequence). The length of the CDR3 is 12 residues. The germline V and J ends were trimmed by 6 bases and 6 bases, with 11 bases remaining between them. CDR3 protein: CASSRTGNGYTF. DNA of the CDR3: TGTGCCAGCAGCCGAACAGGGAATGGCTACACCTTC.

CDR3 nucleotides: TGTGCCAGCCACATCCGACTAGCGGGAGGTGACAATGAGCAGTTCTTC. Translated, it gives CASHIRLAGGDNEQFF. The chain has TRBV5-6 and TRBJ2-1, with 13 positions matching TRBD2. CDR3 size: 16 residues. V lost 7 bases to trimming and J lost 5 bases; unmatched junction nucleotides: 9. CDR1 is SGHDT, CDR2 YYEEEE, per germline.

The chain couples TRBV27 to TRBJ1-1, with 9 bases lining up with TRBD1. The CDR3 totals 22 residues. Germline assignment: CDR1 MNHEY and CDR2 SMNVEV (reference sequence). V lost 3 bases and J lost 0; bases outside the gene matches: 23. The CDR3, as DNA: TGTGCCAGCAGTTTGGGGCCAACCGGGACAGGGTGGCCGATGCGGATGAACACTGAAGCTTTCTTT. As protein: CASSLGPTGTGWPMRMNTEAFF.

This clone was seen a single time. This chain uses TRBV6-7 with TRBJ1-1; D unresolved. TRBV6-7 is an open reading frame whose function is uncertain. Trimming stripped 5 bases from V and 6 bases from J, with 4 bases between. The CDR3 totals 10 residues. The CDR3 spells CASSLAEAFF. In DNA, the CDR3 is TGTGCCAGCAGTCTCGCTGAAGCTTTCTTT.

The gene calls are TRBV30 and TRBJ2-5; the match to TRBD1 covers 8 bases. Germline trimming cut 5 bases from V and 4 bases from J; bases unmatched to any gene: 3. CDR1 is GTSNPN, CDR2 SVGIG, per germline (reference sequence). CDR3 length: 12 residues. The CDR3 protein is CAWQQGGETQYF. In nucleotides, the CDR3 is TGTGCCTGGCAACAGGGGGGAGAGACCCAGTACTTC.